These T cell receptor beta chains were read from a single sample in a study of beta chain features in type 1 diabetes. Assay: immunoSEQ multiplex PCR; the TCRdb copy retains only in-frame clones and omits some. The table records about 42,000 clones, around 50% of them present only once. Sample: stem cell memory CD4+ T cells from blood. These receptor sequences come from a woman under 40 in good health. Each CDR3 is given with its conserved first and last residue. The order of the fields is CDR3 length, clone size, D gene, V gene, J gene, CDR3 protein, CDR3 DNA. The D gene is left open where the match is weak. Rows may omit the clone size; those that give it use once, few, many or a size class.

len: 16
abundance: NA
d_gene: TRBD2
v_gene: TRBV18
j_gene: TRBJ2-2
CDR3aa: CASSPASGWNTGELFF
CDR3nt: TGTGCCAGCTCACCAGCTAGCGGGTGGAACACCGGGGAGCTGTTTTTT

len: 14
abundance: NA
d_gene: NA
v_gene: TRBV18
j_gene: TRBJ2-5
CDR3aa: CASSLPGKQETQYF
CDR3nt: TGTGCCAGCTCCCTACCGGGAAAACAAGAGACCCAGTACTTC

len: 16
abundance: NA
d_gene: TRBD2
v_gene: TRBV4-2
j_gene: TRBJ2-5
CDR3aa: CASSQNALAGGETQYF
CDR3nt: TGTGCCAGCAGCCAAAATGCCCTAGCGGGAGGAGAGACCCAGTACTTC

len: 16
abundance: few
d_gene: TRBD1
v_gene: TRBV4-2
j_gene: TRBJ2-6
CDR3aa: CASSPGQNSGANVLTF
CDR3nt: TGTGCCAGCAGCCCGGGACAGAACTCTGGGGCCAACGTCCTGACTTTC

len: 15
abundance: NA
d_gene: NA
v_gene: TRBV18
j_gene: TRBJ2-6
CDR3aa: CANSPQYSGANVLTF
CDR3nt: TGTGCCAACTCACCTCAGTACTCTGGGGCCAACGTCCTGACTTTC

len: 14
abundance: few
d_gene: NA
v_gene: TRBV25-1
j_gene: TRBJ1-1
CDR3aa: CASSGMTPLSEAFF
CDR3nt: TGTGCCAGCAGTGGGATGACACCGCTCTCTGAAGCTTTCTTT

len: 16
abundance: NA
d_gene: NA
v_gene: TRBV4-3
j_gene: TRBJ2-1
CDR3aa: CASSPGRGLSYNEQFF
CDR3nt: TGCGCCAGCAGCCCCGGGAGAGGGCTGTCCTACAATGAGCAGTTCTTC

len: 13
abundance: NA
d_gene: NA
v_gene: TRBV30
j_gene: TRBJ1-2
CDR3aa: CAWSHIGSYGYTF
CDR3nt: TGTGCCTGGAGTCATATCGGGAGCTATGGCTACACCTTC

len: 14
abundance: NA
d_gene: TRBD2
v_gene: TRBV28
j_gene: TRBJ2-1
CDR3aa: CASLAGFSYNEQFF
CDR3nt: TGTGCCAGCCTAGCGGGATTTTCCTACAATGAGCAGTTCTTC

len: 12
abundance: few
d_gene: NA
v_gene: TRBV28
j_gene: TRBJ1-5
CDR3aa: CASSLSYQPQHF
CDR3nt: TGTGCCAGCAGTTTAAGCTATCAGCCCCAGCATTTT

len: 17
abundance: NA
d_gene: TRBD1
v_gene: TRBV28
j_gene: TRBJ2-6
CDR3aa: CASRRDRGLSGANVLTF
CDR3nt: TGTGCCAGCAGACGGGACAGGGGCCTTTCTGGGGCCAACGTCCTGACTTTC

len: 15
abundance: NA
d_gene: NA
v_gene: TRBV15
j_gene: TRBJ2-6
CDR3aa: CATNEGGSGANVLTF
CDR3nt: TGTGCCACCAACGAAGGGGGCTCTGGGGCCAACGTCCTGACTTTC

len: 14
abundance: few
d_gene: NA
v_gene: TRBV10-3
j_gene: TRBJ2-3
CDR3aa: CAITPRGSSDTQYF
CDR3nt: TGTGCCATCACCCCAAGGGGTTCCTCAGATACGCAGTATTTT

len: 15
abundance: NA
d_gene: NA
v_gene: TRBV7-9
j_gene: TRBJ1-1
CDR3aa: CASSLVGTSDTEAFF
CDR3nt: TGTGCCAGCAGCTTAGTTGGGACTTCTGACACTGAAGCTTTCTTT

len: 12
abundance: NA
d_gene: TRBD2
v_gene: TRBV2
j_gene: TRBJ2-1
CDR3aa: CASSSGRLEQFF
CDR3nt: TGTGCCAGCAGTAGCGGGAGACTTGAGCAGTTCTTC

len: 12
abundance: NA
d_gene: NA
v_gene: TRBV29-1
j_gene: TRBJ2-7
CDR3aa: CSVRRQTYEQYF
CDR3nt: TGCAGCGTCCGGCGACAGACCTACGAGCAGTACTTC

len: 16
abundance: few
d_gene: TRBD1
v_gene: TRBV5-1
j_gene: TRBJ2-4
CDR3aa: CASSPRGTGAKNIQYF
CDR3nt: TGCGCCAGCAGTCCTAGAGGGACAGGGGCCAAAAACATTCAGTACTTC

len: 14
abundance: NA
d_gene: NA
v_gene: TRBV6-5
j_gene: TRBJ1-4
CDR3aa: CASSPGQSNEKLFF
CDR3nt: TGTGCCAGCAGCCCCGGACAGTCTAATGAAAAACTGTTTTTT

len: 12
abundance: NA
d_gene: TRBD1
v_gene: TRBV29-1
j_gene: TRBJ2-1
CDR3aa: CSVERDRIEQFF
CDR3nt: TGCAGCGTTGAAAGGGACAGAATTGAGCAGTTCTTC

len: 15
abundance: NA
d_gene: TRBD1
v_gene: TRBV19
j_gene: TRBJ2-3
CDR3aa: CASSTRQGWADTQYF
CDR3nt: TGTGCCAGTAGTACCCGACAGGGGTGGGCAGATACGCAGTATTTT

len: 17
abundance: NA
d_gene: TRBD1
v_gene: TRBV7-2
j_gene: TRBJ2-6
CDR3aa: CASSLRDRSPGANVLTF
CDR3nt: TGTGCCAGCAGCCTTCGGGACAGGTCTCCCGGGGCCAACGTCCTGACTTTC

len: 15
abundance: few
d_gene: TRBD1
v_gene: TRBV28
j_gene: TRBJ1-5
CDR3aa: CASSQTGGRNQPQHF
CDR3nt: TGTGCCAGCAGCCAGACAGGGGGTCGCAATCAGCCCCAGCATTTT

len: 14
abundance: NA
d_gene: NA
v_gene: TRBV6-5
j_gene: TRBJ2-5
CDR3aa: CASSQDSSIETQYF
CDR3nt: TGTGCCAGCAGTCAAGACTCGTCTATAGAGACCCAGTACTTC

len: 13
abundance: NA
d_gene: NA
v_gene: TRBV9
j_gene: TRBJ2-3
CDR3aa: CASSKLVPDTQYF
CDR3nt: TGTGCCAGCAGCAAACTAGTTCCAGATACGCAGTATTTT

len: 15
abundance: NA
d_gene: TRBD2
v_gene: TRBV12-5
j_gene: TRBJ2-1
CDR3aa: CASGTGLAAYNEQFF
CDR3nt: TGTGCTAGTGGTACGGGACTAGCGGCCTACAATGAGCAGTTCTTC

len: 16
abundance: NA
d_gene: NA
v_gene: TRBV12-5
j_gene: TRBJ2-1
CDR3aa: CASGLVLLGAIDEQFF
CDR3nt: TGTGCTAGTGGTTTGGTATTATTAGGGGCAATCGATGAGCAGTTCTTC

len: 13
abundance: NA
d_gene: TRBD1
v_gene: TRBV6-5
j_gene: TRBJ2-7
CDR3aa: CASKRQGESEQYF
CDR3nt: TGTGCCAGCAAACGACAGGGGGAATCCGAGCAGTACTTC

len: 14
abundance: NA
d_gene: NA
v_gene: TRBV11-1
j_gene: TRBJ2-7
CDR3aa: CASSLVRGTYEQYF
CDR3nt: TGTGCCAGCAGCTTAGTACGGGGGACTTACGAGCAGTACTTC

len: 15
abundance: NA
d_gene: TRBD1
v_gene: TRBV7-2
j_gene: TRBJ2-5
CDR3aa: CASSLGRGLEETQYF
CDR3nt: TGTGCCAGCAGCTTAGGCAGGGGGCTAGAGGAGACCCAGTACTTC

len: 15
abundance: NA
d_gene: TRBD1
v_gene: TRBV27
j_gene: TRBJ2-7
CDR3aa: CATAWVGQRADEQYF
CDR3nt: TGTGCCACCGCCTGGGTGGGACAGCGTGCTGACGAGCAGTACTTC

len: 15
abundance: NA
d_gene: TRBD2
v_gene: TRBV18
j_gene: TRBJ2-1
CDR3aa: CASSHGTSGRNEQFF
CDR3nt: TGTGCCAGCTCACATGGGACTAGCGGCCGCAATGAGCAGTTCTTC

len: 16
abundance: NA
d_gene: TRBD2
v_gene: TRBV29-1
j_gene: TRBJ2-3
CDR3aa: CSVVGGLAGEEDTQYF
CDR3nt: TGCAGCGTTGTAGGCGGGCTAGCGGGAGAGGAGGATACGCAGTATTTT

len: 16
abundance: NA
d_gene: TRBD1
v_gene: TRBV28
j_gene: TRBJ2-2
CDR3aa: CASRVPGQGRTGELFF
CDR3nt: TGTGCCAGCAGAGTACCGGGACAGGGACGGACCGGGGAGCTGTTTTTT

len: 14
abundance: NA
d_gene: TRBD1
v_gene: TRBV18
j_gene: TRBJ2-7
CDR3aa: CASSPGTARGEQYF
CDR3nt: TGTGCCAGCTCACCCGGGACAGCCCGCGGGGAGCAGTACTTC

len: 16
abundance: NA
d_gene: TRBD1
v_gene: TRBV28
j_gene: TRBJ2-1
CDR3aa: CASSLVVQGVNNEQFF
CDR3nt: TGTGCCAGCAGTTTGGTGGTGCAGGGGGTAAACAATGAGCAGTTCTTC

len: 13
abundance: NA
d_gene: TRBD2
v_gene: TRBV28
j_gene: TRBJ2-3
CDR3aa: CASGSGSSDTQYF
CDR3nt: TGTGCCAGCGGTAGCGGGTCCTCAGATACGCAGTATTTT

len: 15
abundance: NA
d_gene: TRBD1
v_gene: TRBV2
j_gene: TRBJ2-3
CDR3aa: CASSGQGQGVDTQYF
CDR3nt: TGTGCCAGCAGTGGTCAGGGACAGGGGGTAGATACGCAGTATTTT

len: 16
abundance: NA
d_gene: TRBD2
v_gene: TRBV28
j_gene: TRBJ2-7
CDR3aa: CASSPSPPSGRYEQYF
CDR3nt: TGTGCCAGCAGCCCCTCCCCTCCTAGCGGGAGATACGAGCAGTACTTC

len: 16
abundance: few
d_gene: TRBD1
v_gene: TRBV4-3
j_gene: TRBJ2-7
CDR3aa: CASSQVSGTGGYEQYF
CDR3nt: TGCGCCAGCAGCCAAGTCTCCGGGACAGGGGGCTACGAGCAGTACTTC

len: 15
abundance: few
d_gene: NA
v_gene: TRBV6-6
j_gene: TRBJ2-2
CDR3aa: CASSYAHRANGELFF
CDR3nt: TGTGCCAGCAGTTACGCGCACAGGGCTAACGGGGAGCTGTTTTTT

len: 15
abundance: NA
d_gene: NA
v_gene: TRBV10-3
j_gene: TRBJ1-1
CDR3aa: CAISATGEANTEAFF
CDR3nt: TGTGCCATCAGTGCAACCGGGGAAGCAAACACTGAAGCTTTCTTT

len: 17
abundance: NA
d_gene: NA
v_gene: TRBV29-1
j_gene: TRBJ2-5
CDR3aa: CSVDLYATSLGGETQYF
CDR3nt: TGCAGCGTTGACCTATACGCTACCAGCCTTGGAGGGGAGACCCAGTACTTC

len: 15
abundance: NA
d_gene: TRBD1
v_gene: TRBV10-3
j_gene: TRBJ2-5
CDR3aa: CAISMTGGFGETQYF
CDR3nt: TGTGCCATCAGTATGACAGGGGGTTTTGGAGAGACCCAGTACTTC

len: 16
abundance: few
d_gene: TRBD2
v_gene: TRBV4-2
j_gene: TRBJ2-2
CDR3aa: CASSLRLAVNTGELFF
CDR3nt: TGTGCCAGCAGCTTACGACTAGCGGTAAACACCGGGGAGCTGTTTTTT

len: 15
abundance: NA
d_gene: TRBD1
v_gene: TRBV7-2
j_gene: TRBJ2-7
CDR3aa: CASRLMTGGSYEQYF
CDR3nt: TGTGCCAGCAGATTAATGACAGGGGGCAGCTACGAGCAGTACTTC

len: 15
abundance: few
d_gene: TRBD2
v_gene: TRBV2
j_gene: TRBJ2-7
CDR3aa: CASRIGLAGGPYQYF
CDR3nt: TGTGCCAGCAGGATCGGACTAGCGGGAGGGCCGTATCAGTACTTC

len: 13
abundance: NA
d_gene: TRBD1
v_gene: TRBV28
j_gene: TRBJ1-1
CDR3aa: CASSLGRQGGAFF
CDR3nt: TGTGCCAGCAGTTTGGGGCGGCAGGGGGGAGCTTTCTTT

len: 12
abundance: NA
d_gene: NA
v_gene: TRBV7-9
j_gene: TRBJ2-3
CDR3aa: CASSLPVDTQYF
CDR3nt: TGTGCCAGCAGCTTACCCGTGGATACGCAGTATTTT

len: 15
abundance: NA
d_gene: NA
v_gene: TRBV2
j_gene: TRBJ2-2
CDR3aa: CASSATTPTGGELFF
CDR3nt: TGTGCCAGCAGCGCTACGACTCCGACGGGCGGGGAGCTGTTTTTT

len: 15
abundance: NA
d_gene: NA
v_gene: TRBV6-5
j_gene: TRBJ2-5
CDR3aa: CASSYSNPTQETQYF
CDR3nt: TGTGCCAGCAGTTACTCAAATCCCACACAAGAGACCCAGTACTTC

len: 15
abundance: NA
d_gene: TRBD2
v_gene: TRBV7-2
j_gene: TRBJ2-3
CDR3aa: CASSLTSGRTDTQYF
CDR3nt: TGTGCCAGCAGCCTCACTAGCGGGAGAACAGATACGCAGTATTTT

len: 15
abundance: NA
d_gene: TRBD2
v_gene: TRBV6-5
j_gene: TRBJ2-1
CDR3aa: CASRRSGGSYNEQFF
CDR3nt: TGTGCCAGCAGGCGTAGCGGGGGCTCCTACAATGAGCAGTTCTTC

len: 13
abundance: NA
d_gene: TRBD1
v_gene: TRBV2
j_gene: TRBJ2-5
CDR3aa: CASNRGTQETQYF
CDR3nt: TGTGCCAGCAACAGGGGTACACAAGAGACCCAGTACTTC

len: 12
abundance: NA
d_gene: NA
v_gene: TRBV6-4
j_gene: TRBJ2-2
CDR3aa: CASSDGHGELFF
CDR3nt: TGTGCCAGCAGTGACGGGCACGGGGAGCTGTTTTTT

len: 18
abundance: once
d_gene: NA
v_gene: TRBV21-1
j_gene: TRBJ2-7
CDR3aa: CASSKRGRGLGLSYEQYF
CDR3nt: TGTGCCAGCAGCAAAAGAGGACGGGGACTAGGTCTTTCCTACGAGCAGTACTTC